Listed here is a single T cell receptor (beta chain). MiXCR, applied by TCRdb to the RT-PCR reads, yields one record per CDR3 protein. The profile covers about 110,000 distinct CDR3 sequences, with less than 45% appearing a single time and around 25% taken by the ten largest. The CDR3 consists of 16 residues. CDR1 and CDR2 (germline): LGHNA, YNFKEQ. Between the trimmed V and J ends, which lost 0 bases and 1 base, there was a span of 12 bases. These data are taken from a study of patients and donors after allogeneic stem cell transplantation. This receptor was taken from a human donor who was either an allogeneic HSCT recipient or a stem cell or donor lymphocyte infusion donor (not recorded which). It is not recorded whose cells these are; they may come from a transplant donor. Material: blood, either unsorted or a sorted T cell fraction (not recorded which). The rearrangement links TRBV4-2 to TRBJ1-2, with D unclear. DNA for the CDR3: TGTGCCAGCAGCCAAGAGACTGGCATCTATAACTATGGCTACACCTTC. Protein: CASSQETGIYNYGYTF.